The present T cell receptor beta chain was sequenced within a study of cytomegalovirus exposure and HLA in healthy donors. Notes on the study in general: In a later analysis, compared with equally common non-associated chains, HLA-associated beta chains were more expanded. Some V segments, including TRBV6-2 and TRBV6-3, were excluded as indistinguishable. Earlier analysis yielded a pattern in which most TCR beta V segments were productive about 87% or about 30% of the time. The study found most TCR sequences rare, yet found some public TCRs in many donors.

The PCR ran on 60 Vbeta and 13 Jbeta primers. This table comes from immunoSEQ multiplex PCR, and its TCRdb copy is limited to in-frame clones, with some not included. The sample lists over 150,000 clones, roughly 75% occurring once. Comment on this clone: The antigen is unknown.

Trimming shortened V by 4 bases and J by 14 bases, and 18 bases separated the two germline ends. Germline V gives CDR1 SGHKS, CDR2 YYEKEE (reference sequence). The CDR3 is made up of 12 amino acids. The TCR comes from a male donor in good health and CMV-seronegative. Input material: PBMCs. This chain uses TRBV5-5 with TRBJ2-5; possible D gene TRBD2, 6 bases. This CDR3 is CASSQGLPRGYF. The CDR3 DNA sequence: TGTGCCAGCAGCCAGGGACTTCCTAGGGGATACTTC. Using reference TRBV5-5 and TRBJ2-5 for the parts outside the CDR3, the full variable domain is DAGVTQSPTHLIKTRGQQVTLRCSPISGHKSVSWYQQVLGQGPQFIFQYYEKEERGRGNFPDRFSARQFPNYSSELNVNALLLGDSALYLCASSQGLPRGYFGPGTRLLVL.